These T cell receptor beta chains were read from a single sample in a study of lung T cells in sarcoidosis with Löfgren's syndrome. Each CDR3 protein is one row after TCRdb ran MiXCR on the reads. Of roughly 63,000 distinct CDR3 sequences listed, 20% to 25% are singletons. Source material: CD4+ T cells from PBMCs. Every receptor here comes from a human donor with sarcoidosis (Löfgren's syndrome or another form), or a control subject (not recorded which). Both conserved end residues are part of each CDR3. Each record gives: CDR3 protein, CDR3 DNA, J gene, clone size, CDR3 length, D gene, V gene. A D gene is named only where the DNA matches it firmly. Rows give clone size only sometimes, using once, few, many, or a class for an expanded clone.

CDR3aa: CASSLGPDNSPPHF; CDR3nt: TGTGCCAGCAGCTTGGGACCCGATAATTCACCCCCCCACTTT; j_gene: TRBJ1-6; abundance: NA; len: 14; d_gene: NA; v_gene: TRBV7-6
CDR3aa: CASSLEGTASAQYF; CDR3nt: TGTGCCAGCAGCTTAGAGGGGACAGCCAGTGCGCAGTATTTT; j_gene: TRBJ2-3; abundance: few; len: 14; d_gene: TRBD1; v_gene: TRBV11-3
CDR3aa: CASSSRDPQPYERYF; CDR3nt: TGTGCCAGCAGTTCGCGGGACCCTCAACCCTACGAGCGGTACTTC; j_gene: TRBJ2-7; abundance: NA; len: 15; d_gene: NA; v_gene: TRBV12-3/TRBV12-4
CDR3aa: CASSGTVGGQPQHF; CDR3nt: TGTGCCAGCAGCGGGACAGTAGGTGGTCAGCCCCAGCATTTT; j_gene: TRBJ1-5; abundance: NA; len: 14; d_gene: TRBD1; v_gene: TRBV12-3/TRBV12-4
CDR3aa: CASGLGTSGRTDTQYF; CDR3nt: TGTGCTAGTGGTTTGGGGACTAGCGGGCGCACAGATACGCAGTATTTT; j_gene: TRBJ2-3; abundance: NA; len: 16; d_gene: TRBD2; v_gene: TRBV12-5
CDR3aa: CASSESSYYGYTF; CDR3nt: TGCGCCAGCAGTGAGTCCTCCTACTATGGCTACACCTTC; j_gene: TRBJ1-2; abundance: few; len: 13; d_gene: NA; v_gene: TRBV10-2
CDR3aa: CASSPNREGQPQHF; CDR3nt: TGTGCCAGCAGCCCCAACAGGGAGGGTCAGCCCCAGCATTTT; j_gene: TRBJ1-5; abundance: NA; len: 14; d_gene: NA; v_gene: TRBV7-9
CDR3aa: CSASHPISYEQYF; CDR3nt: TGCAGTGCTAGTCATCCAATCTCCTACGAGCAGTACTTC; j_gene: TRBJ2-7; abundance: many; len: 13; d_gene: NA; v_gene: TRBV20-1
CDR3aa: CASTPSGADTQYF; CDR3nt: TGTGCCAGCACCCCTTCGGGCGCAGATACGCAGTATTTT; j_gene: TRBJ2-3; abundance: medium-sized; len: 13; d_gene: NA; v_gene: TRBV6-1
CDR3aa: CASSILGRPTEAFF; CDR3nt: TGTGCCAGTAGTATCTTGGGGAGGCCAACTGAAGCTTTCTTT; j_gene: TRBJ1-1; abundance: many; len: 14; d_gene: NA; v_gene: TRBV19
CDR3aa: CASSAPPPGKETQYF; CDR3nt: TGTGCCAGCAGTGCCCCCCCGCCAGGGAAAGAGACCCAGTACTTC; j_gene: TRBJ2-5; abundance: few; len: 15; d_gene: NA; v_gene: TRBV12-3/TRBV12-4
CDR3aa: CSAPGLAGSYNEQFF; CDR3nt: TGCAGTGCCCCGGGACTAGCGGGCTCCTACAATGAGCAGTTCTTC; j_gene: TRBJ2-1; abundance: many; len: 15; d_gene: TRBD2; v_gene: TRBV20-1
CDR3aa: CASSPDGAQLGTQYF; CDR3nt: TGCGCCAGCAGTCCAGACGGCGCCCAGTTGGGTACGCAGTATTTT; j_gene: TRBJ2-3; abundance: NA; len: 15; d_gene: NA; v_gene: TRBV5-1
CDR3aa: CASLGPGETQYF; CDR3nt: TGTGCCAGTCTTGGCCCCGGAGAGACCCAGTACTTC; j_gene: TRBJ2-5; abundance: many; len: 12; d_gene: NA; v_gene: TRBV19
CDR3aa: CAISEVIRQLGYTF; CDR3nt: TGTGCCATCAGTGAAGTTATAAGACAGTTAGGCTACACCTTC; j_gene: TRBJ1-2; abundance: many; len: 14; d_gene: NA; v_gene: TRBV10-3
CDR3aa: CASSLLVSGGAYNEQFF; CDR3nt: TGTGCCAGCAGTTTACTCGTCTCGGGAGGCGCCTACAATGAGCAGTTCTTC; j_gene: TRBJ2-1; abundance: many; len: 17; d_gene: TRBD2; v_gene: TRBV28
CDR3aa: CASRRQGGEKLFF; CDR3nt: TGTGCCAGCAGACGGCAGGGTGGTGAAAAACTGTTTTTT; j_gene: TRBJ1-4; abundance: NA; len: 13; d_gene: NA; v_gene: TRBV28
CDR3aa: CASIENGGNEQFF; CDR3nt: TGTGCCAGCATCGAGAACGGGGGTAATGAGCAGTTCTTC; j_gene: TRBJ2-1; abundance: NA; len: 13; d_gene: NA; v_gene: TRBV5-5
CDR3aa: CASSQDRGRAYNEQFF; CDR3nt: TGTGCCAGCAGCCAAGACAGGGGGCGCGCCTACAATGAGCAGTTCTTC; j_gene: TRBJ2-1; abundance: few; len: 16; d_gene: TRBD1; v_gene: TRBV3-1
CDR3aa: CASSPLGTANYGYTF; CDR3nt: TGTGCCAGCAGCCCTCTTGGGACAGCTAACTATGGCTACACCTTC; j_gene: TRBJ1-2; abundance: few; len: 15; d_gene: TRBD1; v_gene: TRBV7-2
CDR3aa: CASSLSAPGASTDTQYF; CDR3nt: TGTGCCAGCAGTTTAAGCGCTCCAGGGGCTAGCACAGATACGCAGTATTTT; j_gene: TRBJ2-3; abundance: many; len: 17; d_gene: NA; v_gene: TRBV6-1
CDR3aa: CASSLWGVGVDNEQFF; CDR3nt: TGTGCCAGCAGTTTATGGGGGGTGGGGGTTGACAATGAGCAGTTCTTC; j_gene: TRBJ2-1; abundance: many; len: 16; d_gene: NA; v_gene: TRBV27
CDR3aa: CASSLSVANTGELFF; CDR3nt: TGTGCCAGCAGCTTAAGCGTCGCGAACACCGGGGAGCTGTTTTTT; j_gene: TRBJ2-2; abundance: many; len: 15; d_gene: NA; v_gene: TRBV7-6
CDR3aa: CASSRLAGGTGELFF; CDR3nt: TGTGCCAGCAGTAGACTAGCGGGAGGCACCGGGGAGCTGTTTTTT; j_gene: TRBJ2-2; abundance: many; len: 15; d_gene: TRBD2; v_gene: TRBV6-1
CDR3aa: CAWVSTAAEAFF; CDR3nt: TGTGCCTGGGTCAGTACAGCGGCCGAAGCTTTCTTT; j_gene: TRBJ1-1; abundance: few; len: 12; d_gene: NA; v_gene: TRBV30
CDR3aa: CASSLLRDRGPGANVLTF; CDR3nt: TGTGCCAGCAGCTTACTGAGGGACAGGGGGCCCGGGGCCAACGTCCTGACTTTC; j_gene: TRBJ2-6; abundance: NA; len: 18; d_gene: TRBD1; v_gene: TRBV7-9
CDR3aa: CASSPTGTSTDTQYF; CDR3nt: TGTGCCAGCAGCCCCACCGGGACTAGCACAGATACGCAGTATTTT; j_gene: TRBJ2-3; abundance: many; len: 15; d_gene: NA; v_gene: TRBV3-1
CDR3aa: CASSLRKSVVEQYF; CDR3nt: TGTGCCAGCAGTTTGAGGAAGTCGGTAGTGGAGCAGTACTTC; j_gene: TRBJ2-7; abundance: many; len: 14; d_gene: NA; v_gene: TRBV27
CDR3aa: CAGSLTGQYYGYTF; CDR3nt: TGTGCCGGCAGTTTGACGGGACAGTACTATGGCTACACCTTC; j_gene: TRBJ1-2; abundance: NA; len: 14; d_gene: TRBD1; v_gene: TRBV12-3/TRBV12-4
CDR3aa: CASSDRVPNEQYF; CDR3nt: TGTGCCAGCAGCGACAGGGTACCGAACGAGCAGTACTTC; j_gene: TRBJ2-7; abundance: many; len: 13; d_gene: TRBD1; v_gene: TRBV28
CDR3aa: CASKRSLAEGETQYF; CDR3nt: TGCGCCAGCAAAAGGTCGCTAGCCGAGGGGGAGACCCAGTACTTC; j_gene: TRBJ2-5; abundance: few; len: 15; d_gene: NA; v_gene: TRBV5-1
CDR3aa: CASSLLAGTGANVLTF; CDR3nt: TGTGCCAGCAGCTTACTTGCCGGGACCGGGGCCAACGTCCTGACTTTC; j_gene: TRBJ2-6; abundance: few; len: 16; d_gene: NA; v_gene: TRBV7-8
CDR3aa: CASRDRDRGNEKLFF; CDR3nt: TGTGCCAGCAGGGATCGGGACAGGGGGAACGAAAAACTGTTTTTT; j_gene: TRBJ1-4; abundance: NA; len: 15; d_gene: TRBD1; v_gene: TRBV2
CDR3aa: CASSPQRGQMNTEAFF; CDR3nt: TGTGCCAGCTCACCACAAAGGGGCCAGATGAACACTGAAGCTTTCTTT; j_gene: TRBJ1-1; abundance: few; len: 16; d_gene: NA; v_gene: TRBV18
CDR3aa: CASSWGWDRGLPVATDTQYF; CDR3nt: TGTGCCAGCAGTTGGGGTTGGGACAGGGGACTACCTGTAGCAACAGATACGCAGTATTTT; j_gene: TRBJ2-3; abundance: many; len: 20; d_gene: TRBD1; v_gene: TRBV28
CDR3aa: CASSVYSQETQYF; CDR3nt: TGTGCCAGCAGTGTGTACAGTCAAGAGACCCAGTACTTC; j_gene: TRBJ2-5; abundance: many; len: 13; d_gene: NA; v_gene: TRBV2
CDR3aa: CASSDRTGGAKTQYF; CDR3nt: TGTGCCAGCAGCGACCGGACAGGGGGCGCGAAGACCCAGTACTTC; j_gene: TRBJ2-5; abundance: few; len: 15; d_gene: TRBD1; v_gene: TRBV7-9
CDR3aa: CASSLAGGPPDTQYF; CDR3nt: TGTGCCAGCAGCTTAGCGGGAGGGCCCCCAGATACGCAGTATTTT; j_gene: TRBJ2-3; abundance: NA; len: 15; d_gene: TRBD2; v_gene: TRBV7-9
CDR3aa: CSASSGADTQYF; CDR3nt: TGCAGTGCTAGTTCCGGGGCAGATACGCAGTATTTT; j_gene: TRBJ2-3; abundance: many; len: 12; d_gene: NA; v_gene: TRBV20-1
CDR3aa: CSAATSGSSYKQYF; CDR3nt: TGCAGTGCTGCCACTAGCGGGAGCTCCTACAAGCAGTACTTC; j_gene: TRBJ2-7; abundance: few; len: 14; d_gene: TRBD2; v_gene: TRBV20-1
CDR3aa: CASSFDDRGRNEKLFF; CDR3nt: TGTGCCAGCAGCTTTGATGACAGGGGAAGGAATGAAAAACTGTTTTTT; j_gene: TRBJ1-4; abundance: NA; len: 16; d_gene: TRBD1; v_gene: TRBV5-6
CDR3aa: CSAQGGSDNPGNEQFF; CDR3nt: TGCAGTGCTCAAGGTGGTAGCGACAACCCAGGCAATGAGCAGTTCTTC; j_gene: TRBJ2-1; abundance: many; len: 16; d_gene: NA; v_gene: TRBV20-1
CDR3aa: CSANQGGTEAFF; CDR3nt: TGCAGTGCTAATCAGGGGGGCACTGAAGCTTTCTTT; j_gene: TRBJ1-1; abundance: NA; len: 12; d_gene: TRBD1; v_gene: TRBV20-1